This entry lists 21 T cell receptor beta chains sequenced from one sample in a study of breast tumors, draining lymph nodes, adjacent tissues. Axillary draining lymph nodes of breast cancer patients supplied the node samples. TCRdb analysed the multiplex PCR reads with MiXCR anew, one entry per CDR3 protein. The sample has around 130,000 distinct CDR3 sequences; about 33% are singletons. Sequenced sample: axillary lymph node tissue. These receptors came from a female donor with breast cancer. Some clones in this sample may be carry-over from other donors' samples.

CDR3 coding DNA: TGTGCCAGCAGCATATCCAGGGAACAGCCCCAGTACTTC. Translation gives CASSISREQPQYF. The V gene is TRBV9, the J gene TRBJ2-5, with TRBD1 as a possible D gene (5 bases). The ends were cut back, 4 bases at V and 9 bases at J, with 16 bases in the middle. CDR3 size: 13 residues. Germline V gives CDR1 SGDLS, CDR2 YYNGEE.

There are many counts of this clonotype. The genes are TRBV9 and TRBJ2-1, with 9 bases fitting TRBD2. Germline V gene sequence: CDR1 SGDLS, CDR2 YYNGEE. The CDR3 loop spans 16 amino acids. The trim removed 2 bases at V and 7 bases at J, leaving 10 bases unmatched. The CDR3 here is CASSVLGASGVNEQFF. CDR3 coding DNA: TGTGCCAGCAGCGTTTTGGGGGCTAGCGGGGTAAATGAGCAGTTCTTC.

This rearrangement joins TRBV20-1 to TRBJ1-4, with 12 bases matching TRBD1. J was trimmed by 8 bases and V by 0 bases; bases with no gene match: 4. Germline V lookup: CDR1 DFQATT, CDR2 SNEGSKA (reference sequence). The CDR3 spans 15 residues. The CDR3 nucleotides are TGCAGTGCTAGAGAGGGACAGGGGGCTAGCGAAAAACTGTTTTTT. Translating it yields CSAREGQGASEKLFF.

This clonotype occurred many times. This rearrangement joins TRBV20-1 to TRBJ1-5; tentatively, D is TRBD1 (5 bases). The CDR3 sequence is 12 residues long. V shed 4 bases and J shed 8 bases, with 12 bases lying between them. Per germline, CDR1 DFQATT and CDR2 SNEGSKA (reference sequence). The CDR3 DNA sequence: TGCAGTGCTACGGGGGGTCTGAAGCCCCAGCATTTT. Its protein product is CSATGGLKPQHF.

Ten or more counts support this clonotype. The chain recombines TRBV7-2 with TRBJ2-2; D uncertain. This CDR3 spans 17 amino acids. The V gene lost 6 bases and the J gene lost 1 base, with 18 bases spanning the gap. CDR1 is SGHTA and CDR2 is FQGNSA in the germline V gene. The CDR3 nucleotides read TGTGCCAGCAGGCGGAACAGAATGACTCAGAACACCGGGGAGCTGTTTTTT. Encoded protein: CASRRNRMTQNTGELFF.

The chain has TRBV11-2 and TRBJ2-2, with a weak D call TRBD1 (7 bases). Germline loops: CDR1 SGHAT, CDR2 FQNNGV. Trimming took 8 bases from V and 0 from J, leaving 19 bases between them. The CDR3 extends over 17 amino acids. The CDR3 bases are TGTGCCAGCGGGGGACAGAGCTCTAGCGCGAACACCGGGGAGCTGTTTTTT. Translated, it gives CASGGQSSSANTGELFF. Full variable domain (remainder filled in from reference TRBV11-2 and TRBJ2-2): EAGVAQSPRYKIIEKRQSVAFWCNPISGHATLYWYQQILGQGPKLLIQFQNNGVVDDSQLPKDRFSAERLKGVDSTLKIQPAKLEDSAVYLCASGGQSSSANTGELFFGEGSRLTVL.

This clonotype has a count of ten or more. The chain's CDR3 is CASSPARAGIKETQYF. CDR3 coding DNA: TGTGCCAGCAGCCCGGCCCGGGCAGGGATTAAAGAGACCCAGTACTTC. The V gene is TRBV13, the J gene TRBJ2-5; TRBD1 is a possible D gene (5 bases). CDR1 is PRHDT, CDR2 FYEKMQ, per germline (reference sequence). CDR3 length: 16 residues. V was cut by 5 bases and J by 3 bases, with 19 bases left in between.

This clonotype was recorded at least ten times. The CDR3 DNA follows: TGCAGTGCTGGGGCCCCCGGTTTGGCTCAGCCCCAGCATTTT. Translating gives CSAGAPGLAQPQHF. The gene calls are TRBV20-1 and TRBJ1-5, with TRBD1 as a possible D gene (5 bases). The CDR3 runs to 14 residues. CDR1 is DFQATT and CDR2 is SNEGSKA in the germline V gene (reference sequence). V dropped 5 bases and J dropped 6 bases, with 17 bases sitting between them.

The chain links TRBV5-1 to TRBJ1-1; 10 bases are a match to TRBD1. The germline V gene encodes CDR1 SGHRS and CDR2 YFSETQ. The trim removed 5 bases at V and 6 bases at J, leaving 7 bases unmatched. This CDR3 is built from 14 residues. The CDR3: CASSKWDRGAEAFF. In DNA form, the CDR3 reads TGCGCCAGCAGTAAATGGGACAGGGGCGCTGAAGCTTTCTTT.

The chain is built from TRBV7-2 and TRBJ2-5; 9 bases map to TRBD2. The germline gives CDR1 SGHTA, CDR2 FQGNSA. J was trimmed by 5 bases and V by 4 bases; bases with no gene match: 8. CDR3 length equals 15 residues. The CDR3 DNA follows: TGTGCCAGCAGCTCGATCGGCGGGGGGGGCGAGACCCAGTACTTC. Translating it yields CASSSIGGGGETQYF.

This clonotype was seen only a few times. CDR3 in amino acids: CASSVGRTGQGATEAFF. CDR3 nucleotides: TGTGCCAGCAGCGTAGGAAGGACGGGACAGGGCGCGACTGAAGCTTTCTTT. The chain is built from TRBV9 and TRBJ1-1; 9 bases fit TRBD1. Germline CDR1 and CDR2: SGDLS and YYNGEE. This CDR3 is 17 amino acids long. Losses at the gene ends were 0 bases for V and 5 bases for J; bases not matched to a gene: 11.

In this sample, this clonotype turned up many times. The gene calls are TRBV6-2 or TRBV6-3 and TRBJ1-6, with 7 bases fitting TRBD1. Per germline, CDR1 MNHEY and CDR2 SVGEGT. With 7 bases clipped from V and 10 bases from J, the junction kept 10 bases outside the gene matches. The CDR3 contains 14 residues. The CDR3 reads CASKPGQLWSPLHF. The DNA of the CDR3 is TGTGCCAGCAAACCGGGACAGCTTTGGTCACCCCTCCACTTT.

This clonotype was found many times. The rearrangement links TRBV7-2 to TRBJ2-7; D unresolved. The CDR3 runs to 16 residues. The ends were cut back, 2 bases at V and 4 bases at J, with 18 bases in the middle. Germline values: CDR1 SGHTA, CDR2 FQGNSA. Written as DNA, the CDR3 is TGTGCCAGCAGCTTAAGTAGTCTCACGCTCGGATACGAGCAGTACGTC. Translation: CASSLSSLTLGYEQYV.

This clonotype was counted many times. Its ends do not fully match the called genes, so a read error is possible. The chain is built from TRBV7-7 and TRBJ2-5; TRBD1 aligns across 8 bases. Germline values: CDR1 SSHAT, CDR2 FNYEAQ (reference sequence). The CDR3 is 14 residues long. CDR3 region: CASSYGQGQETQYF. CDR3 nucleotide sequence: TGTGCTAGCAGCTATGGACAGGGACAAGAGACCCAGTACTTC.

This clonotype was counted ten times or more. The chain links TRBV20-1 to TRBJ2-7; 7 nucleotides line up with TRBD2. The ends lost 4 bases at V and 2 bases at J; junction bases unmatched: 11. The CDR3 has 15 residues. In germline, CDR1 is DFQATT, CDR2 SNEGSKA (reference sequence). The CDR3 region has the DNA TGCAGTGCTACCCCCTTTGGGGGGGGTACCTACGAGCAGTACGTC. Residues: CSATPFGGGTYEQYV.

Ten or more counts support this clonotype. The J gene is TRBJ1-3, the V gene TRBV6-6; D gene uncertain. Trimming removed 2 bases from V and 0 bases from J, with 11 bases in between. The CDR3 is made up of 16 amino acids. CDR1 MNHNY and CDR2 SVGAGI come from the germline V gene (reference sequence). The CDR3, as DNA: TGTGCCAGCAGTTACCGAGCGGATACCTCTGGAAACACCATATATTTT. This sequence encodes CASSYRADTSGNTIYF.

J is TRBJ1-2 and V is TRBV12-3 or TRBV12-4; tentative D call: TRBD1 (5 bases). V lost 3 bases, J lost 4 bases, and 12 bases lay in between. The CDR3 consists of 14 residues. The CDR3 coding sequence is TGTGCCAGCAGTTTCGGGGCAGGGTCCTATGGCTACACCTTC. Protein: CASSFGAGSYGYTF.

The V and J genes are TRBV6-1 and TRBJ1-2; 7 bases match TRBD1. CDR3 length equals 15 residues. Germline V gives CDR1 MNHNS, CDR2 SASEGT. The V and J ends lost 6 bases and 8 bases, in that order; junction bases with no gene match: 15. DNA for the CDR3: TGTGCCAGCAGGCGTCCTTACAGGGGTCTTGACGGCTACACCTTC. This sequence encodes CASRRPYRGLDGYTF.

This clonotype was observed many times. V usage is TRBV29-1 and J usage is TRBJ2-3; D not certain. Trimming stripped 1 base from V and 0 bases from J, with 11 bases between. Germline V gene sequence: CDR1 SQVTM, CDR2 ANQGSEA. The CDR3 consists of 15 residues. CDR3 sequence reads: CSVEGQATSTDTQYF. CDR3 sequence (DNA): TGCAGCGTTGAAGGGCAGGCCACTAGCACAGATACGCAGTATTTT.

Points on this clonotype: As the CDR3 is not closed by the conserved phenylalanine or tryptophan, this likely results from a read error. The chain recombines TRBV7-9 with TRBJ1-6; maybe TRBD1 (5 bases). Per the germline V gene, CDR1 is SEHNR and CDR2 is FQNEAQ (reference sequence). The CDR3 loop spans 15 amino acids. The CDR3 nucleotides read TGTGTCAGCAACCCGACCGGGGGACCCAATTCACCCCTCCACTCT. As protein: CVSNPTGGPNSPLHS.

A few counts support this clonotype. The chain has TRBV6-1 and TRBJ1-5; D is possibly TRBD1 (5 bases). The CDR3 has 17 residues. V dropped 8 bases and J dropped 4 bases, with 24 bases sitting between them. Germline V gives CDR1 MNHNS, CDR2 SASEGT. The CDR3 here is CASALSLTSEGNQPQHF. CDR3 nucleotide sequence: TGTGCCAGCGCCTTAAGTTTGACGAGCGAGGGGAATCAGCCCCAGCATTTT.